This T cell receptor beta chain was identified in a study of cytomegalovirus exposure and HLA in healthy donors. Looking at the study overall: In a previous analysis, approximately 110 million unique TCR beta sequences were found from 150 million to 200 million T cells.

Study observations and caveats: The authors enumerated 164 TCR beta chains as linked to cytomegalovirus.

A remark on this clone: Its specificity is not known.

Trimming pared 6 bases from V and 5 bases from J, leaving 13 bases between. CDR3 length equals 13 residues. The germline V gene has CDR1 LNHDA and CDR2 SQIVND (reference sequence). The PCR had 60 Vbeta and 13 Jbeta primers. Profiled with immunoSEQ multiplex PCR; TCRdb holds only in-frame clones, not every one. Counted here are 30,000 to 45,000 clones, roughly 90% occurring once; the ten biggest clones make up 10% to 12%. Sequenced sample: PBMCs. J is TRBJ1-1 and V is TRBV19; TRBD1 might be the D (6 bases). This sequence was found in a woman between 40 and 50 years old in good health and CMV-seropositive. The CDR3 bases are TGTGCCAGTAGAACAGGGAGAGGAACTGAAGCTTTCTTT. It translates to CASRTGRGTEAFF.